The next 29 T cell receptor beta chains were all read from a single sample in a study of cytomegalovirus exposure and HLA in healthy donors (dated 2017 in TCRdb). The library was built by means of the immunoSEQ multiplex PCR assay. The multiplex PCR relied on a mix of 60 forward primers for TCR Vbeta segments and 13 reverse primers for TCR Jbeta segments. TCRdb limited this immuneACCESS table to in-frame rearrangements with V and J called. A share of clones is missing; checked studies link under half to unresolved V genes, and the rest is unexplained. Across this sample there are under 150,000 clones, with 50% to 70% seen only once. Nearly 9.5% of the sample belongs to the ten largest clones. Specimen: PBMCs. Receptors originate from a woman between 35 and 50 years old in good health and CMV-seropositive.

This chain joins TRBV5-1 and TRBJ2-3; D possibly corresponds to TRBD2 (7 bases). The CDR3 is 14 residues long. The V and J ends lost 4 bases and 3 bases respectively, with 12 bases between them. CDR1 is SGHRS and CDR2 is YFSETQ in the germline V gene. CDR3 protein: CASSGGGTTDTQYF. The DNA of the CDR3 is TGCGCCAGCAGCGGGGGAGGGACAACAGATACGCAGTATTTT.

This clone was observed a few times. V and J are TRBV11-2 and TRBJ1-1; D uncertain. With 1 base removed from V and 1 base from J, the gap between germline ends came to 7 bases. Germline CDR1 is SGHAT and CDR2 is FQNNGV. This CDR3 spans 14 amino acids. The CDR3 DNA follows: TGTGCCAGCAGCTTAGCCGTGTCGAACACTGAAGCTTTCTTT. It is translated as CASSLAVSNTEAFF.

The V and J genes are TRBV19 and TRBJ1-5; D is unresolved. CDR1 is LNHDA, CDR2 SQIVND, per germline (reference sequence). Trimming stripped 3 bases from V and 3 bases from J, with 9 bases between. The CDR3 extends over 14 amino acids. CDR3 protein: CASSMEGYNQPQHF. The DNA of the CDR3 is TGTGCCAGTAGTATGGAGGGTTACAATCAGCCCCAGCATTTT.

V usage is TRBV4-1 and J usage is TRBJ2-3; TRBD2 matches at 10 bases. This CDR3 comprises 17 residues. Germline assignment: CDR1 MGHRA and CDR2 YSYEKL. V lost 3 bases and J lost 3; bases outside the gene matches: 9. CDR3 nucleotides: TGCGCCAGCAGCCAGAGAGCTAGCGGGAGCGAGACAGATACGCAGTATTTT. It is translated as CASSQRASGSETDTQYF.

This clone has only a few counts. This chain joins TRBV4-1 and TRBJ2-2; 9 nucleotides align to TRBD2. V dropped 8 bases and J dropped 7; count of bases not matched to a gene: 8. CDR3 length: 14 residues. Germline loops: CDR1 MGHRA, CDR2 YSYEKL. CDR3 in DNA: TGCGCCAGCCGGTTGCGGGAGGGTATCGGGGAGCTGTTTTTT. This gives the protein CASRLREGIGELFF.

The chain has TRBV29-1 and TRBJ1-2; the D gene is possibly TRBD1 (5 bases). In germline, CDR1 is SQVTM, CDR2 ANQGSEA. V gave up 0 bases and J gave up 6 bases, with 8 bases separating them. The CDR3 has 12 amino acids. The CDR3 DNA reads TGCAGCGTTGAAGATGGGGGGGATGGCTACACCTTC. Amino acids: CSVEDGGDGYTF.

The chain employs TRBV7-6 and TRBJ2-3, with 7 bases that match TRBD2. The CDR3 loop spans 14 amino acids. Unmatched junction bases numbered 2, after V lost 3 bases and J lost 2 bases. Germline CDR1 and CDR2: SGHVS and FNYEAQ. The CDR3 region is CASSLAGATDTQYF. For the CDR3, the DNA is TGTGCCAGCAGCTTGGCGGGAGCCACAGATACGCAGTATTTT.

The CDR3 loop is CASSPGRGRESYEQYF. DNA for the CDR3: TGTGCCAGCAGCCCCGGGCGGGGGCGGGAATCTTACGAGCAGTACTTC. The chain joins TRBV28 to TRBJ2-7, with D tentatively TRBD2 (7 bases). Trimming left V 6 bases short and J 4 bases short, with 22 bases between. Germline V CDR1 and CDR2: MDHEN, SYDVKM. The CDR3 contains 16 residues.

This clone was observed a few times. The chain recombines TRBV25-1 with TRBJ1-2; D perhaps matches TRBD1 (5 bases). The CDR3 loop spans 15 amino acids. V was shortened by 1 base and J by 4 bases, with 13 bases between the two germline ends. The germline V gene encodes CDR1 MGHDK and CDR2 SYGVNS. CDR3 nucleotide sequence: TGTGCCAGCAGTGAATTCAAGGGGCTGGGCTATGGCTACACCTTC. Translated, it gives CASSEFKGLGYGYTF.

The chain couples TRBV29-1 to TRBJ1-2; D is uncertain. Germline loops: CDR1 SQVTM, CDR2 ANQGSEA. V was trimmed by 5 bases and J by 4 bases, leaving 14 bases between them. The CDR3 loop spans 13 amino acids. Here the CDR3 reads CSVTPGSIYGYTF. DNA of the CDR3: TGCAGCGTTACCCCCGGGTCCATCTATGGCTACACCTTC.

This chain joins TRBV19 and TRBJ1-1; D unclear. The CDR3 runs to 15 residues. Per the germline V gene, CDR1 is LNHDA and CDR2 is SQIVND (reference sequence). Deletions cut 7 bases from V and 1 base from J, with 16 bases between. The CDR3 region is CASNSDWDSNTEAFF. CDR3 nucleotides: TGTGCCAGTAATTCGGACTGGGATTCGAACACTGAAGCTTTCTTT.

V is TRBV5-1 and J is TRBJ2-3, with TRBD1 identical over 7 bases. V lost 0 bases to trimming and J lost 0 bases; unmatched junction nucleotides: 4. Germline loops: CDR1 SGHRS, CDR2 YFSETQ. The CDR3 has 16 amino acids. The CDR3 reads CASSLARQGSTDTQYF. The DNA of the CDR3 is TGCGCCAGCAGCTTGGCGCGACAGGGCAGCACAGATACGCAGTATTTT.

Regarding this clone: Compared with germline, one end of the junction differs, possibly owing to a read error. The rearrangement joins TRBV7-2 to TRBJ2-7; tentatively, D is TRBD1 (7 bases). The germline V gene encodes CDR1 SGHTA and CDR2 FQGNSA. CDR3 size: 16 residues. CDR3 nucleotide sequence: TGTGCCAGCAGCTTAGACGGGCCCCGGGGGTTAAGGGGGCTTTATTTC. Residues: CASSLDGPRGLRGLYF.

The chain uses TRBV27 and TRBJ1-1; tentative D call: TRBD1 (6 bases). The V end lost 7 bases, the J end lost 7 bases, and 19 bases lay between the germline ends. This CDR3 comprises 14 residues. Looked up from germline, CDR1 is MNHEY and CDR2 is SMNVEV (reference sequence). The CDR3 coding sequence is TGTGCCAGCACCCCAAGGACAGACCCAAATGAAGCTTTCTTT. Translating gives CASTPRTDPNEAFF.

This clone came up once. The gene calls are TRBV5-6 and TRBJ2-2; TRBD2 agrees at 10 bases. CDR1 is SGHDT, CDR2 YYEEEE, per germline. The V segment lost 4 bases and the J segment 2 bases; nucleotides outside the gene matches: 5. The CDR3 totals 16 residues. The CDR3 sequence: CASSPRTSGNTGELFF. The DNA of the CDR3 is TGTGCCAGCAGCCCACGGACTAGCGGTAACACCGGGGAGCTGTTTTTT.

V usage is TRBV4-1 and J usage is TRBJ1-5, with D possibly TRBD2 on 5 matching bases. TRBJ2-3 matches the DNA end more closely, so the J call is doubtful. This CDR3 region has 14 residues. Germline CDR1 reads MGHRA; CDR2 reads YSYEKL. The CDR3 region is CASSEGISYQPQYF. Written as DNA, the CDR3 is TGCGCCAGCAGCGAGGGTATATCTTATCAGCCCCAGTATTTT.

The chain carries TRBV19 and TRBJ2-1; TRBD2 might be the D (5 bases). V lost 2 bases to trimming and J lost 4 bases, with 9 bases between them. Germline CDR1 reads LNHDA; CDR2 reads SQIVND (reference sequence). The CDR3 is 14 residues long. This CDR3 reads CASSILERYNEQFF. CDR3 coding DNA: TGTGCCAGTAGTATACTGGAGCGGTACAATGAGCAGTTCTTC. Full variable domain (outside the CDR3, taken from reference TRBV19 and TRBJ2-1): DGGITQSPKYLFRKEGQNVTLSCEQNLNHDAMYWYRQDPGQGLRLIYYSQIVNDFQKGDIAEGYSVSREKKESFPLTVTSAQKNPTAFYLCASSILERYNEQFFGPGTRLTVL.

The chain has TRBV4-3 and TRBJ2-7; TRBD2 matches at 7 bases. This CDR3 has 15 amino acids. The junction had 7 bases not matched to a gene; V was cut back by 0 bases and J by 5 bases. Germline CDR1 reads LGHNA; CDR2 reads YSLEER. CDR3 nucleotide sequence: TGCGCCAGCAGCCAAGATATCGGGAGGCCCGACGAGCAGTACTTC. Its protein product is CASSQDIGRPDEQYF.

This clone was found a few times. The chain couples TRBV30 to TRBJ1-3; a weak D match, TRBD1 (6 bases). The germline CDR1 and CDR2 sequences are GTSNPN and SVGIG (reference sequence). The V end was cut by 0 bases, the J end by 8 bases, with 8 bases between. The CDR3 consists of 12 residues. The CDR3 sequence: CAWSVGGDTIYF. The CDR3 region has the DNA TGTGCCTGGAGTGTAGGGGGAGACACCATATATTTT.

This clone appeared a few times. V is TRBV7-9 and J is TRBJ2-3; D is uncertain. This CDR3 has 15 amino acids. CDR1 is SEHNR and CDR2 is FQNEAQ in the germline V gene (reference sequence). V gave up 4 bases and J gave up 0 bases, with 11 bases separating them. The DNA of the CDR3 is TGTGCCAGCAGCTCACGACTTGGTAGCACAGATACGCAGTATTTT. This translates into CASSSRLGSTDTQYF.

In its sample, this clone was seen a few times. CDR3 amino acids: CASSPWTGFPYGYTF. CDR3 DNA sequence: TGCGCCAGCAGCCCCTGGACAGGATTCCCTTATGGCTACACCTTC. V usage is TRBV4-3 and J usage is TRBJ1-2, with 7 bases identical to TRBD1. There are 15 residues in the CDR3. Trimming took 4 bases from V and 5 from J; bases not matched to a gene: 10. Per germline, CDR1 LGHNA and CDR2 YSLEER.

This chain connects TRBV19 to TRBJ2-5; D is ambiguous. V was clipped by 6 bases and J by 2 bases, with 10 bases between them. The CDR3 has 13 residues. Germline CDR1 LNHDA, CDR2 SQIVND (reference sequence). The CDR3 spells CASSEFGQETQYF. DNA for the CDR3: TGTGCCAGTAGCGAGTTCGGGCAAGAGACCCAGTACTTC. Full variable domain (rest looked up from reference TRBV19 and TRBJ2-5): DGGITQSPKYLFRKEGQNVTLSCEQNLNHDAMYWYRQDPGQGLRLIYYSQIVNDFQKGDIAEGYSVSREKKESFPLTVTSAQKNPTAFYLCASSEFGQETQYFGPGTRLLVL.

V and J are TRBV5-1 and TRBJ2-3; weak D call: TRBD1 (7 bases). The V gene's germline CDR1 is SGHRS and CDR2 YFSETQ. Trimming took 4 bases from V and 5 from J, leaving 14 bases between them. The CDR3 loop spans 14 amino acids. CDR3 nucleotide sequence: TGCGCCAGCAGCCAGGGGGGCCGGGGAGATACGCAGTATTTT. Its protein is CASSQGGRGDTQYF.

This clone occurred a few times. The chain couples TRBV7-8 to TRBJ1-5; D uncertain. Trimming left V 5 bases short and J 4 bases short, with 18 bases between. This CDR3 region has 16 residues. The germline CDR1 and CDR2 sequences are SGHVS and FQNEAQ. The CDR3 DNA is TGTGCCAGCAGCCCTAGCATAACACAGCTGAATCAGCCCCAGCATTTT. The encoded protein is CASSPSITQLNQPQHF.

This clone has more than one count but fewer than ten. The chain joins TRBV5-1 to TRBJ2-3, with 9 bases identical to TRBD2. CDR1 and CDR2 (germline): SGHRS, YFSETQ. J gave up 4 bases and V 5 bases, and 5 bases lay outside the gene matches. This CDR3 is built from 14 residues. The CDR3 reads CASSGGRAADTQYF. In nucleotides, the CDR3 is TGCGCCAGCAGTGGCGGGAGGGCAGCAGATACGCAGTATTTT.

This chain connects TRBV14 to TRBJ2-7; perhaps TRBD2 as D (6 bases). Germline values: CDR1 SGHDN, CDR2 FVKESK. V was pared by 4 bases and J by 3 bases, with 16 bases between. This CDR3 comprises 15 residues. The CDR3 spells CASSLGDGGLYEQYF. The CDR3 DNA sequence: TGTGCCAGCAGCCTAGGGGACGGAGGGCTCTACGAGCAGTACTTC.

The gene calls are TRBV11-2 and TRBJ2-7, with a possible D match to TRBD1 (5 bases). The CDR3 is 15 residues long. Deletions cut 1 base from V and 3 bases from J, with 13 bases between. Germline V CDR1 and CDR2: SGHAT, FQNNGV. CDR3 bases: TGTGCCAGCAGCTTAGGTACAGGCCAGATCTACGAGCAGTACTTC. It yields the protein CASSLGTGQIYEQYF.

This chain connects TRBV7-3 to TRBJ2-7; weak D call: TRBD2 (6 bases). V was shortened by 4 bases and J by 6 bases, with 13 bases between the two germline ends. The CDR3 consists of 13 residues. Germline V gene lookup returns CDR1 SGHTA and CDR2 FQGTGA. CDR3 in DNA: TGTGCCAGCAGCTGGGACTCACGGGGCGAGCAGTACTTC. It encodes CASSWDSRGEQYF.

V is TRBV29-1 and J is TRBJ1-2; a possible D gene is TRBD1 (6 bases). Per the germline V gene, CDR1 is SQVTM and CDR2 is ANQGSEA. This CDR3 is built from 13 residues. Trimming pared 3 bases from V and 5 bases from J, leaving 13 bases between. The CDR3 nucleotides are TGCAGCGTTGAGAACAGGGACGGTTATGGCTACACCTTC. As protein: CSVENRDGYGYTF.